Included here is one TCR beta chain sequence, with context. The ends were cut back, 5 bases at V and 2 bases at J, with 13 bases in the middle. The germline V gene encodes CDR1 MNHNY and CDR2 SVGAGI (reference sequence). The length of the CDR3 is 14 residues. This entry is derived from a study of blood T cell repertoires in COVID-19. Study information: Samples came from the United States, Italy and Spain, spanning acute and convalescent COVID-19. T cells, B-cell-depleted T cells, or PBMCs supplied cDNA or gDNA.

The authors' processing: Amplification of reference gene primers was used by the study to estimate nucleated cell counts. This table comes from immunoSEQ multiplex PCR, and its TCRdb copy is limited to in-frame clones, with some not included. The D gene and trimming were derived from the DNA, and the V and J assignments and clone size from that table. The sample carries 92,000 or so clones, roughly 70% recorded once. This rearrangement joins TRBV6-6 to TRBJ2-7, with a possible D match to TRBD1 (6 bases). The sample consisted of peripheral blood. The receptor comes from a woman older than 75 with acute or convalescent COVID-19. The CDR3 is CASSEGDGTYEQYF. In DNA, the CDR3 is TGTGCCAGCAGTGAGGGGGACGGAACCTACGAGCAGTACTTC.